This record covers a single T cell receptor beta chain. Which antigen it targets is not known. No base-level quality is on record; no much larger clone is a single base apart. The record originates from a study of identical twins (dated by TCRdb to about 2016). Background for the entire study: TCR alpha and beta repertoires from monozygotic twins, unrelated adults of various ages and cord blood were deep-sequenced to test whether fetal clonotypes persist. To rule out contamination, replicate twin experiments were performed at different times with different library preparation protocols.

Only healthy Caucasian donors were included. The twin cohort comprised three pairs of female monozygotic twins, all aged roughly 18 to 30 years. Peripheral blood mononuclear cells were used as the source from which RNA for TCR libraries was isolated. General findings and caveats noted by the study authors: Invariant T cells such as MAIT and iNKT could partly confound zero-insertion analyses, though diverse VJ usage argued against this for most clonotypes. Out-of-frame TCR alpha sharing in monozygotic twins was systematically underestimated by recombination models, whereas sharing between unrelated individuals was in agreement with the recombination models. A weaker excess of twin sharing was found in beta out-of-frame sequences because the signal-to-noise ratio was lowered by fewer shared sequences. Because the same donors could not be followed over many years, the conclusions relied on cross-sectional statistical analysis. Compared with coincidental sharing between unrelated individuals, an excess of low generation-probability sequences was observed among out-of-frame TCR alpha sequences shared between twins. Fewer insertions were carried by abundant cord blood beta clonotypes, a similar but weaker trend appeared in young adult naive repertoires, and no such trend appeared in memory repertoires.

The library was made by 5' RACE. TCRdb names Illumina HiSeq 2000 as the instrument used. Template switching introduced a universal primer binding site; the final cDNA contained a unique molecular identifier, enabling accurate counting of TCR cDNA molecules. First-strand cDNA for TCR alpha and beta chains was synthesized from specific primers in the conserved constant-segment region. Each cDNA library was double barcoded, with a SMART-Mk sample barcode plus Illumina barcodes, to control for contamination. Two successive PCR steps introduced TruSeq adapter sequences along with Illumina sample barcodes. The TCR alpha and beta cDNA libraries were sequenced on the Illumina HiSeq platform using custom primers. In the source study's methods: Unique molecular identifiers were extracted from raw reads with MiGEC, and CDR3 positions were determined with MiXCR. Recombination models were inferred per individual with the repgenHMM and IGoR tools using an EM algorithm. The analysis of shared clonotypes was done with the tcR package in R, with sharing normalized by the product of cloneset sizes. To study raw recombination free of thymic and clonal selection effects, out-of-frame nonproductive sequences were analyzed. The raw public reads went through TCRdb reprocessing: fastp at Q25, MiXCR clone calling, in-frame beta chains kept. Rows with a matching CDR3 protein are joined into one entry that keeps the most common DNA and genes. Clone size and V and J calls follow TCRdb, not the original study. The sample table records 500,000 to 700,000 distinct CDR3 sequences; under 8.5% of these occur just once. 1.6% of the sample goes to the ten largest clones.

These data also featured in a second study, about yellow fever vaccine responses in identical twins. As the second study states: According to the authors, the vaccine-induced T cell response in identical twins seemed to be partly convergent and partly specific to each individual. Focusing on identical twins, the study followed the T cell clones that responded to the vaccine, and did so with precision.

The clonotype was recovered from a woman between 18 and 30 years old in good health. Sequences were obtained from PBMCs.

CDR3 sequence: CSARGLSPGTANTEAFF. In nucleotides, the sequence is TGCAGTGCTAGGGGCCTCTCACCCGGGACAGCGAACACTGAAGCTTTCTTT. The V and J segments used are TRBV20-1 and TRBJ1-1, and 7 junction bases match TRBD1. The V end gives up 3 bases and the J end 1 base, leaving 14 bases in the junction not matched to a gene. CDR1 and CDR2 are read off the germline V gene (reference sequence) as DFQATT and SNEGSKA. The CDR3 starts with the cysteine, ends with the phenylalanine, and has 17 residues. Kept here is only the CDR3 DNA, which spans 51 bases and is read in frame from base 1.